This T cell receptor (beta chain) was documented in a study of shared clonotypes between healthy human individuals. Turning to this clone: Its specificity is unknown.

Study conclusions and caveats: Shared across several donors were roughly 5% of the naive CD4 clonotypes. Rarefaction revealed incomplete sorted-subset sequencing despite large depth. Only a few donors were included, so the genetic and exposure-history diversity represented was limited.

Profiling relied on immunoSEQ multiplex PCR, and the TCRdb table lists in-frame clones only, not all of them. The sample holds around 700,000 clones; 60% to 80% are singletons and the top ten take approximately 1.8%. The clonotype was recovered from a woman in her twenties or thirties in good health. The sequencing sample was made of memory CD4+ T cells sorted from blood. Subset described: CD45RA-negative fraction.

CDR3 sequence (DNA): TGTGCCAGCTCACCATCTCCAGGGGTAGAGACCCAGTACTTC. This gives the protein CASSPSPGVETQYF. The chain employs TRBV18 and TRBJ2-5; D might be TRBD1 (6 bases). Trimming took 2 bases from V and 4 from J, leaving 11 bases between them. The CDR3 runs 14 residues. Germline V CDR1 and CDR2: KGHSH, LQKENI.